This passage covers 10 T cell receptor beta chains from one sample sequenced in a study of blood T cell repertoires in COVID-19. Here immunoSEQ multiplex PCR was the method, and the copy in TCRdb shows in-frame clones only, minus some. The sample records some 250,000 clones, approximately 84% being singletons. Sequencing used peripheral blood. These receptors all come from a man over 45 with active or convalescent COVID-19.

V gene TRBV6-5 combines with J gene TRBJ2-7; D gene ambiguous. The CDR3 sequence is 11 residues long. The V gene's germline CDR1 is MNHEY and CDR2 SVGAGI. V lost 6 bases, J lost 2 bases, and 5 bases lay in between. The CDR3 nucleotides are TGTGCCAGCAGCCCCGCCTACGAGCAGTACTTC. Translated, it gives CASSPAYEQYF.

The rearrangement joins TRBV13 to TRBJ1-1; D perhaps matches TRBD1 (5 bases). The CDR3 has 14 amino acids. Trimming stripped 0 bases from V and 4 bases from J, with 9 bases between. Germline-derived CDR1 and CDR2 are PRHDT and FYEKMQ (reference sequence). The CDR3 spells CASSLGRQGTEAFF. The CDR3 DNA is TGTGCCAGCAGCTTAGGAAGGCAGGGCACTGAAGCTTTCTTT. Full variable domain (rest looked up from reference TRBV13 and TRBJ1-1): AAGVIQSPRHLIKEKRETATLKCYPIPRHDTVYWYQQGPGQDPQFLISFYEKMQSDKGSIPDRFSAQQFSDYHSELNMSSLELGDSALYFCASSLGRQGTEAFFGQGTRLTVV.

The chain employs TRBV18 and TRBJ1-4; D call uncertain. Trimming removed 2 bases from V and 2 bases from J, with 6 bases in between. This CDR3 has 14 amino acids. CDR1 and CDR2 from the germline V gene are KGHSH and LQKENI. The CDR3 is CASSPTQTNEKLFF. CDR3 DNA sequence: TGTGCCAGCTCACCAACCCAGACTAATGAAAAACTGTTTTTT.

The CDR3 DNA reads as TGTGCCAGCAGGCGGGGCGCGGGCGCTGAAGCTTTCTTT. Its protein product is CASRRGAGAEAFF. V gene TRBV2 combines with J gene TRBJ1-1; maybe TRBD1 (5 bases). The length of the CDR3 is 13 residues. The germline V gene encodes CDR1 SNHLY and CDR2 FYNNEI. The V end lost 6 bases, the J end lost 6 bases, and 14 bases lay between the germline ends.

The rearrangement joins TRBV6-5 to TRBJ2-1; 7 bases align to TRBD2. The V segment lost 7 bases and the J segment 3 bases; nucleotides outside the gene matches: 6. There are 14 residues in the CDR3. Germline V gene lookup returns CDR1 MNHEY and CDR2 SVGAGI. This CDR3 reads CASTRVAGYNEQFF. The CDR3 bases are TGTGCCAGCACAAGGGTAGCGGGCTACAATGAGCAGTTCTTC.

The chain combines TRBV13 with TRBJ2-4; 8 bases map to TRBD2. Germline V CDR1 and CDR2: PRHDT, FYEKMQ (reference sequence). The V gene end was trimmed by 4 bases and the J gene end by 15 bases; junction bases not matched to a gene: 14. CDR3 length: 14 residues. Written as DNA, the CDR3 is TGTGCCAGCAGCTCCCGCAGAGCCGGGGGGGTAGGGTACTTC. Translation: CASSSRRAGGVGYF.

This clone has only one observation. The CDR3: CASSLGLAGGPAYNEQFF. CDR3 nucleotides: TGTGCCAGCAGCCTGGGACTAGCGGGGGGGCCCGCCTACAATGAGCAGTTCTTC. The V and J genes are TRBV13 and TRBJ2-1, with 16 nucleotides matching TRBD2. This CDR3 has 18 amino acids. Germline assignment: CDR1 PRHDT and CDR2 FYEKMQ (reference sequence). V lost 5 bases to trimming and J lost 2 bases; unmatched junction nucleotides: 6.

This chain links TRBV12-3 or TRBV12-4 with TRBJ1-2; a possible D gene is TRBD1 (6 bases). Trimming left V 4 bases short and J 3 bases short, with 9 bases between. The CDR3 is 13 amino acids. CDR3 sequence (DNA): TGTGCCAGCAGTTCAACAGGGTACTATGGCTACACCTTC. Its translation is CASSSTGYYGYTF.

The chain couples TRBV5-4 to TRBJ2-7; 7 nucleotides match TRBD1. J gave up 0 bases and V 3 bases, and 12 bases lay outside the gene matches. The length of the CDR3 is 17 residues. Per the germline V gene, CDR1 is SGHNT and CDR2 is YYREEE (reference sequence). CDR3 coding DNA: TGTGCCAGCAGCTCGGACCTTCAGGGGGAACTCTCCTACGAGCAGTACTTC. It yields the protein CASSSDLQGELSYEQYF.

This clone has just one count. The rearrangement links TRBV15 to TRBJ2-1; TRBD2 aligns across 10 bases. This CDR3 spans 16 amino acids. The J segment lost 4 bases and the V segment lost 4 bases, leaving 7 bases of the junction unmatched. Germline CDR1 LNHNV, CDR2 YYDKDF (reference sequence). This CDR3 reads CATSKASSGGYNEQFF. CDR3 coding DNA: TGTGCCACCAGCAAAGCCTCTAGCGGGGGTTACAATGAGCAGTTCTTC.